A selection of T cell receptor beta chains follows, all from one sample in a study of shared clonotypes between healthy human individuals. Using immunoSEQ multiplex PCR, the repertoire was profiled, and TCRdb retains in-frame clones only, with some absent. The top ten hold 0.13% of the sample, which has 2 million or so clones, roughly 95% seen once. Specimen: naive CD4+ T cells sorted from blood. These TCRs come from a man younger than 35 in good health. Each CDR3 is given with its conserved first and last residue. D genes are given only for firm matches. A row's size may be missing; if present it is once, few, many or a size class.

j_call: TRBJ2-7
clone_size: once
v_call: TRBV6-5
d_call: TRBD1
cdr3_aa: CATGQGAGYEQYF
cdr3_nt: TGTGCCACCGGACAGGGGGCTGGCTACGAGCAGTACTTC

j_call: TRBJ2-3
clone_size: .
v_call: TRBV5-1
d_call: TRBD2
cdr3_aa: CASSFETSGSADTQYF
cdr3_nt: TGCGCCAGCAGCTTTGAGACTAGCGGGAGCGCAGATACGCAGTATTTT

j_call: TRBJ2-5
clone_size: .
v_call: TRBV5-1
d_call: TRBD2
cdr3_aa: CASSFNGGGIQETQYF
cdr3_nt: TGCGCCAGCAGCTTTAATGGCGGGGGTATCCAAGAGACCCAGTACTTC

j_call: TRBJ2-1
clone_size: .
v_call: TRBV18
d_call: .
cdr3_aa: CASSPRRFPEQFF
cdr3_nt: TGTGCCAGCTCACCACGCCGGTTCCCTGAGCAGTTCTTC

j_call: TRBJ1-2
clone_size: .
v_call: TRBV27
d_call: TRBD1
cdr3_aa: CASGIQGAYGYTF
cdr3_nt: TGTGCCAGCGGGATACAGGGGGCGTATGGCTACACCTTC

j_call: TRBJ2-2
clone_size: .
v_call: TRBV29-1
d_call: .
cdr3_aa: CSVAPTPNTGELFF
cdr3_nt: TGCAGCGTTGCACCGACTCCGAACACCGGGGAGCTGTTTTTT

j_call: TRBJ1-2
clone_size: .
v_call: TRBV6-1
d_call: TRBD1
cdr3_aa: CASSEVGRGEYGYTF
cdr3_nt: TGTGCCAGCAGTGAGGTTGGCAGGGGGGAATATGGCTACACCTTC

j_call: TRBJ1-6
clone_size: .
v_call: TRBV27
d_call: .
cdr3_aa: CASSLGTGITNSPLHF
cdr3_nt: TGTGCCAGCAGTCTCGGGACGGGAATTACCAATTCACCCCTCCACTTT

j_call: TRBJ2-7
clone_size: .
v_call: TRBV5-6
d_call: TRBD2
cdr3_aa: CASSLERGGVTEQYF
cdr3_nt: TGTGCCAGCAGCTTGGAGCGGGGGGGCGTAACGGAGCAGTACTTC

j_call: TRBJ2-3
clone_size: .
v_call: TRBV4-1
d_call: .
cdr3_aa: CASSQDRGSYTDTQYF
cdr3_nt: TGCGCCAGCAGCCAAGATCGGGGCAGCTACACAGATACGCAGTATTTT

j_call: TRBJ1-2
clone_size: .
v_call: TRBV10-3
d_call: .
cdr3_aa: CAISESPEWGGYTF
cdr3_nt: TGTGCCATCAGTGAGTCACCGGAGTGGGGGGGCTACACCTTC

j_call: TRBJ1-3
clone_size: .
v_call: TRBV18
d_call: .
cdr3_aa: CASSPQGPGNTIYF
cdr3_nt: TGTGCCAGCTCACCACAGGGCCCTGGAAACACCATATATTTT

j_call: TRBJ2-1
clone_size: once
v_call: TRBV14
d_call: TRBD2
cdr3_aa: CASSQKASGRSIF
cdr3_nt: TGTGCCAGCAGCCAAAAAGCTAGCGGGAGGTCGATCTTC

j_call: TRBJ1-3
clone_size: .
v_call: TRBV30
d_call: .
cdr3_aa: CAWSLGGNTIYF
cdr3_nt: TGTGCCTGGAGTTTAGGGGGAAACACCATATATTTT

j_call: TRBJ2-3
clone_size: .
v_call: TRBV5-4
d_call: TRBD2
cdr3_aa: CASSWGGGRTDTQYF
cdr3_nt: TGTGCCAGCAGCTGGGGGGGTGGGCGCACAGATACGCAGTATTTT

j_call: TRBJ2-1
clone_size: .
v_call: TRBV6-5
d_call: .
cdr3_aa: CTAGTTTNEQFF
cdr3_nt: TGTACCGCGGGGACAACCACCAATGAGCAGTTCTTC

j_call: TRBJ2-2
clone_size: .
v_call: TRBV4-3
d_call: TRBD2
cdr3_aa: CASSPLAGGNTGELFF
cdr3_nt: TGCGCCAGCAGCCCACTAGCGGGAGGGAACACCGGGGAGCTGTTTTTT

j_call: TRBJ2-4
clone_size: .
v_call: TRBV11-2
d_call: TRBD2
cdr3_aa: CASSPGLAGGSNIQYF
cdr3_nt: TGTGCCAGCAGCCCCGGACTAGCGGGGGGGTCAAACATTCAGTACTTC

j_call: TRBJ1-3
clone_size: .
v_call: TRBV28
d_call: .
cdr3_aa: CASSPPAGVLSGNTIYF
cdr3_nt: TGTGCCAGCAGTCCTCCGGCAGGGGTTCTAAGTGGAAACACCATATATTTT

j_call: TRBJ1-2
clone_size: .
v_call: TRBV5-1
d_call: .
cdr3_aa: CASSSDRYGYTF
cdr3_nt: TGCGCCAGCAGCTCGGACAGATATGGCTACACCTTC

j_call: TRBJ1-1
clone_size: .
v_call: TRBV6-5
d_call: .
cdr3_aa: CAATGPLNTEAFF
cdr3_nt: TGTGCCGCAACCGGGCCTCTGAACACTGAAGCTTTCTTT

j_call: TRBJ1-4
clone_size: .
v_call: TRBV11-2
d_call: .
cdr3_aa: CASSLDGLNEKLFF
cdr3_nt: TGTGCCAGCAGCTTAGACGGCCTTAATGAAAAACTGTTTTTT

j_call: TRBJ2-3
clone_size: .
v_call: TRBV2
d_call: TRBD2
cdr3_aa: CASRMGLAFSSTDTQYF
cdr3_nt: TGTGCCAGCAGAATGGGACTAGCGTTTTCTAGCACAGATACGCAGTATTTT

j_call: TRBJ2-3
clone_size: .
v_call: TRBV15
d_call: .
cdr3_aa: CATSSGQLSTDTQYF
cdr3_nt: TGTGCCACCAGCAGTGGACAGCTTAGCACAGATACGCAGTATTTT

j_call: TRBJ2-7
clone_size: .
v_call: TRBV7-9
d_call: .
cdr3_aa: CASRQMGVSSYEQYF
cdr3_nt: TGTGCCAGCCGCCAGATGGGAGTAAGCTCCTACGAGCAGTACTTC

j_call: TRBJ2-7
clone_size: .
v_call: TRBV6-1
d_call: .
cdr3_aa: CASSGVGTPMIEQYF
cdr3_nt: TGTGCCAGCAGTGGTGTGGGGACCCCTATGATCGAGCAGTACTTC

j_call: TRBJ1-4
clone_size: .
v_call: TRBV30
d_call: .
cdr3_aa: CAWSVQINEKLFF
cdr3_nt: TGTGCCTGGAGTGTACAGATTAATGAAAAACTGTTTTTT

j_call: TRBJ1-6
clone_size: .
v_call: TRBV5-1
d_call: .
cdr3_aa: CASSLAGRDRSPLHF
cdr3_nt: TGCGCCAGCAGCTTGGCCGGCAGGGATCGTTCACCCCTCCACTTT

j_call: TRBJ1-4
clone_size: .
v_call: TRBV11-2
d_call: TRBD1
cdr3_aa: CASTSSRGDRGDEKLFF
cdr3_nt: TGTGCCAGCACCTCCTCGAGGGGGGACAGGGGAGATGAAAAACTGTTTTTT

j_call: TRBJ1-5
clone_size: .
v_call: TRBV7-2
d_call: .
cdr3_aa: CASSLGPDSNQPQHF
cdr3_nt: TGTGCCAGCAGCTTAGGCCCAGATAGCAATCAGCCCCAGCATTTT

j_call: TRBJ2-3
clone_size: .
v_call: TRBV15
d_call: .
cdr3_aa: CATSRDKGVYTQYF
cdr3_nt: TGTGCCACCAGCAGGGACAAGGGCGTATATACGCAGTATTTT

j_call: TRBJ2-3
clone_size: .
v_call: TRBV4-3
d_call: .
cdr3_aa: CASSQVGLVNTDTQYF
cdr3_nt: TGCGCCAGCAGCCAAGTGGGGCTAGTCAACACAGATACGCAGTATTTT

j_call: TRBJ1-2
clone_size: once
v_call: TRBV27
d_call: .
cdr3_aa: CASSLGAKAGYTF
cdr3_nt: TGTGCCAGCTCCCTTGGGGCCAAGGCCGGCTACACCTTC

j_call: TRBJ2-3
clone_size: .
v_call: TRBV28
d_call: .
cdr3_aa: CASSSKGTGTDTQYF
cdr3_nt: TGTGCCAGCAGTTCAAAAGGGACTGGAACAGATACGCAGTATTTT

j_call: TRBJ2-7
clone_size: .
v_call: TRBV6-5
d_call: TRBD2
cdr3_aa: CASSRAGEQYF
cdr3_nt: TGTGCCAGCAGCCGAGCGGGGGAGCAGTACTTC

j_call: TRBJ1-1
clone_size: many
v_call: TRBV25-1
d_call: .
cdr3_aa: CASSEGGLNTEAFF
cdr3_nt: TGTGCCAGCAGTGAAGGGGGATTGAACACTGAAGCTTTCTTT

j_call: TRBJ1-1
clone_size: .
v_call: TRBV19
d_call: .
cdr3_aa: CASSILTKNTEAFF
cdr3_nt: TGTGCCAGTAGTATTCTGACGAAGAACACTGAAGCTTTCTTT

j_call: TRBJ2-7
clone_size: .
v_call: TRBV2
d_call: TRBD1
cdr3_aa: CASRRDRDYF
cdr3_nt: TGTGCCAGCAGGCGGGACAGGGACTACTTC

j_call: TRBJ2-3
clone_size: .
v_call: TRBV10-3
d_call: .
cdr3_aa: CASAVAWGAPSTDTQYF
cdr3_nt: TGTGCCTCAGCCGTGGCCTGGGGCGCCCCTAGCACAGATACGCAGTATTTT

j_call: TRBJ1-6
clone_size: .
v_call: TRBV25-1
d_call: .
cdr3_aa: CASSEQGNSPLHF
cdr3_nt: TGTGCCAGCAGCGAACAGGGAAATTCACCCCTCCACTTT